Reported below is one T cell receptor (beta chain). These data originate in a study of blood T cell repertoires in COVID-19. About the research overall: Italy, Spain and the United States were the sources of the convalescent and acute COVID-19 samples. Sources were T cells, B-cell-depleted T cells, or PBMCs; the material itself was cDNA or gDNA.

J lost 6 bases, V lost 5 bases, and 10 bases had no gene match. Germline CDR1 SGHTA, CDR2 FQGNSA. The CDR3 extends over 15 amino acids. In the original processing: Estimated nucleated cell counts came from reference gene primer amplification. Profiling relied on immunoSEQ multiplex PCR, and the TCRdb table lists in-frame clones only, not all of them. V and J calls and clone size are copied from that table; D and trimming were computed from the DNA. The sample holds about 190,000 clones; 65% to 85% are singletons and the top ten take roughly 5.1%. Material for sequencing was peripheral blood. This clonotype originated in a woman aged 25 to 39 with acute or convalescent COVID-19. J is TRBJ2-7 and V is TRBV7-2, with 10 bases aligning to TRBD1. CDR3: CASSRSGTGEREQYF. The CDR3 bases are TGTGCCAGCAGCAGATCCGGGACAGGGGAGCGCGAGCAGTACTTC.